This T cell receptor beta chain is drawn from a study of T cell changes during pregnancy in multiple sclerosis. The CDR3 is 16 residues long. V lost 3 bases to trimming and J lost 5 bases; unmatched junction nucleotides: 4. Germline V lookup: CDR1 KGHSH, CDR2 LQKENI. The repertoire was sequenced with immunoSEQ multiplex PCR; TCRdb's copy has only in-frame clones and lacks some. The sample shows roughly 72,000 clones, 90% to 95% of them seen only once. This clone was counted a single time. This specimen was CD4+ T cells from peripheral blood mononuclear cells, taken before pregnancy. V gene TRBV18 combines with J gene TRBJ2-3; 14 nucleotides align to TRBD2. This TCR derives from a female donor with multiple sclerosis, enrolled in a pregnancy study. The CDR3 loop is CASSPTSGGAGDTQYF. For the CDR3, the DNA is TGTGCCAGCTCACCGACTAGCGGGGGGGCAGGAGATACGCAGTATTTT. The full variable domain, rest sourced from reference TRBV18 and TRBJ2-3, is NAGVMQNPRHLVRRRGQEARLRCSPMKGHSHVYWYRQLPEEGLKFMVYLQKENIIDESGMPKERFSAEFPKEGPSILRIQQVVRGDSAAYFCASSPTSGGAGDTQYFGPGTRLTVL.